This entry concerns a single TCR beta chain. Repertoires were generated with immunoSEQ multiplex PCR, while TCRdb's copy carries only in-frame clones and drops some. Among about 59,000 clones, 89% were seen once, and the ten largest hold about 5.9%. This entry belongs to a study of T cell responses to AZD1222 COVID-19 vaccine. The CDR3 is 11 residues long. Trimming shortened V by 6 bases and J by 6 bases, and 9 bases separated the two germline ends. Germline V gives CDR1 MNHEY, CDR2 SVGEGT. The TCR comes from an adult who received the AZD1222 COVID-19 vaccine. The source material was peripheral blood, sampled 28 days after the second AZD1222 dose. The chain combines TRBV6-2 or TRBV6-3 with TRBJ2-7; D remains ambiguous. The CDR3, as DNA: TGTGCCAGCAGCAAACCTAGCGAGCAGTACTTC. It translates to CASSKPSEQYF.